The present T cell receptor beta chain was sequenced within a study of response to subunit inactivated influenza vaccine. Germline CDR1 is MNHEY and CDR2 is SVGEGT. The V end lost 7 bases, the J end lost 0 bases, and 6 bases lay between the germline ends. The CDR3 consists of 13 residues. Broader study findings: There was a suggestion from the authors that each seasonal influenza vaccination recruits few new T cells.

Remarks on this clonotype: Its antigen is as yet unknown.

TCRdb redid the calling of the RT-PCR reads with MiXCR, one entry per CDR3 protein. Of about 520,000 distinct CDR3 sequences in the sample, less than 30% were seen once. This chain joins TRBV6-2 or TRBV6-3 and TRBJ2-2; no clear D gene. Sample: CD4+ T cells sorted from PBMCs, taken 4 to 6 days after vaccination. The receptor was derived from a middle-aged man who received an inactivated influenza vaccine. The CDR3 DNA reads TGTGCCAGCAAACGCGCGAACACCGGGGAGCTGTTTTTT. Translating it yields CASKRANTGELFF.